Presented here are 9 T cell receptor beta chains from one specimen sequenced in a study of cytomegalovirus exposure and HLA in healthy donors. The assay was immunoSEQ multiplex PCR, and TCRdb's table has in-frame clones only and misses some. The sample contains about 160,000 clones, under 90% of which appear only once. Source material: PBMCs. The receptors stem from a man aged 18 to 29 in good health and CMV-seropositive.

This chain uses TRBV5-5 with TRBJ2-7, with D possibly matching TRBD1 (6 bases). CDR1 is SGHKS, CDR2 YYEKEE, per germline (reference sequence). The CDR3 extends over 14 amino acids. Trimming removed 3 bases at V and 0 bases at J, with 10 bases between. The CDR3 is CASSSARGSYEQYF. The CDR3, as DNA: TGTGCCAGCAGCTCCGCCAGGGGCTCCTACGAGCAGTACTTC. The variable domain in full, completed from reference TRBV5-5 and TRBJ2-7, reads DAGVTQSPTHLIKTRGQQVTLRCSPISGHKSVSWYQQVLGQGPQFIFQYYEKEERGRGNFPDRFSARQFPNYSSELNVNALLLGDSALYLCASSSARGSYEQYFGPGTRLTVT.

The CDR3 DNA reads as TGTGCCAGCAGCGTAAGGGGGACAGGGGCCTCCACAGATACGCAGTATTTT. It specifies CASSVRGTGASTDTQYF. The V gene is TRBV7-8, the J gene TRBJ2-3; 10 nucleotides match TRBD1. Per the germline V gene, CDR1 is SGHVS and CDR2 is FQNEAQ. V lost 5 bases to trimming and J lost 2 bases; unmatched junction nucleotides: 10. This CDR3 has 17 amino acids.

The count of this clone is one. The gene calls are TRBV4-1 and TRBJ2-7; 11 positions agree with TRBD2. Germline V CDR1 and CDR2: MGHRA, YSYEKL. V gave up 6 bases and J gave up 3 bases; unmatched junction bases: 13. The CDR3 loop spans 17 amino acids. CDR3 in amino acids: CASSQYSGRELNYEQYF. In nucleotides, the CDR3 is TGCGCCAGCAGTCAATATAGCGGGAGGGAATTAAACTACGAGCAGTACTTC.

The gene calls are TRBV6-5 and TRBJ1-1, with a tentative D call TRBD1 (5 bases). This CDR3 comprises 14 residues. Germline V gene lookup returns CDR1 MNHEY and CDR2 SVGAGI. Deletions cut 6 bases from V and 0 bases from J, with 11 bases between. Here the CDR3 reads CASRFQGMNTEAFF. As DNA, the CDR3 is TGTGCCAGCAGATTCCAGGGAATGAACACTGAAGCTTTCTTT.

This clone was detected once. The CDR3 DNA follows: TGTGCCAGTAGTATTGTGGGGGGTCGCGGGGAGCTGTTTTTT. Amino acid sequence: CASSIVGGRGELFF. The rearrangement uses TRBV19 and TRBJ2-2; tentative D call: TRBD2 (6 bases). Trimming pared 3 bases from V and 7 bases from J, leaving 12 bases between. Germline-derived CDR1 and CDR2 are LNHDA and SQIVND (reference sequence). This CDR3 contains 14 residues.

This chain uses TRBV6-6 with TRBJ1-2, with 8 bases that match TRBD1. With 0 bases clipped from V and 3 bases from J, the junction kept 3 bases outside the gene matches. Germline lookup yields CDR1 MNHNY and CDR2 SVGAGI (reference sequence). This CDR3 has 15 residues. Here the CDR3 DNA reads TGTGCCAGCAGTTACTCGGCAGGGGGCTACTATGGCTACACCTTC. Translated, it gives CASSYSAGGYYGYTF.

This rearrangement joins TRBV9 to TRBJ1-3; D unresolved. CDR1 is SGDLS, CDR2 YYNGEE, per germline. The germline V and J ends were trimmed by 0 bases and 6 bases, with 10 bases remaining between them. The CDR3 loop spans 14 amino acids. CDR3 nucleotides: TGTGCCAGCAGCGTAGACCTCCTACCAAACACCATATATTTT. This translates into CASSVDLLPNTIYF.

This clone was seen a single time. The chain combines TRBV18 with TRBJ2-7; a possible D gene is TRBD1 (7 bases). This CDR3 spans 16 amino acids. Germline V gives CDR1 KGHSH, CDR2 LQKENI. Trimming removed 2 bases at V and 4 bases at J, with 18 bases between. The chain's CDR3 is CASSPREQGRRYEQYF. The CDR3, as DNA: TGTGCCAGCTCACCAAGAGAACAGGGGAGGCGGTACGAGCAGTACTTC.

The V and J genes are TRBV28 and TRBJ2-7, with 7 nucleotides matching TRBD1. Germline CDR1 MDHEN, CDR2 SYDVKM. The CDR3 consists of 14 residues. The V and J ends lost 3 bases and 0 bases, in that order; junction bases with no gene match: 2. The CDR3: CASSFRGNSYEQYF. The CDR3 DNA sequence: TGTGCCAGCAGTTTCAGGGGGAACTCCTACGAGCAGTACTTC.